A selection of T cell receptor beta chains follows, all from one sample in a study of Ad26.COV2.S vaccination and SARS-CoV-2 variants. Some clones are missing from TCRdb's copy, which holds only in-frame ones; the method was immunoSEQ multiplex PCR. The data show about 350,000 clones, approximately 86% seen once. Sequencing used peripheral blood, obtained in a trial of Ad26.COV2.S vaccine versus placebo. The origin of the receptors is a person between 18 and 65 years old who received the Ad26.COV2.S COVID-19 vaccine or a placebo. CDR3s include the opening cysteine and the closing phenylalanine or tryptophan. A D gene is named only where the DNA matches it firmly. Only part of the rows carry a size: once, few, many, or a class if the clone is expanded.

clone_size	d_call	v_call	j_call	cdr3_aa	cdr3_nt
NA	TRBD1	TRBV7-2	TRBJ2-5	CASSLGGTGRETQYF	TGTGCCAGCAGCTTAGGAGGGACAGGGAGAGAGACCCAGTACTTC
NA	NA	TRBV19	TRBJ1-4	CASSSGGQNEKLFF	TGTGCCAGTAGTAGCGGCGGCCAGAATGAAAAACTGTTTTTT
NA	NA	TRBV19	TRBJ1-2	CASSIVNGYYGYTF	TGTGCCAGTAGTATAGTAAACGGATACTATGGCTACACCTTC
NA	NA	TRBV2	TRBJ2-2	CASSMGAITGELFF	TGTGCCAGCAGCATGGGGGCAATCACCGGGGAGCTGTTTTTT
NA	TRBD1	TRBV5-8	TRBJ1-5	CASRPRQGQNQPQHF	TGTGCCAGCAGACCGAGACAGGGACAGAATCAGCCCCAGCATTTT
NA	TRBD2	TRBV7-2	TRBJ2-1	CASSRGLAGKNEQFF	TGTGCCAGCAGTCGGGGACTAGCGGGAAAGAATGAGCAGTTCTTC
few	NA	TRBV6-1	TRBJ1-5	CASSDGAWGSNQPQHF	TGTGCCAGCAGTGATGGGGCCTGGGGTAGCAATCAGCCCCAGCATTTT
NA	NA	TRBV21-1	TRBJ1-5	CASSSQLPETGVYSNQPQHF	TGTGCCAGCAGCTCGCAGCTTCCGGAGACAGGGGTTTATAGCAATCAGCCCCAGCATTTT
NA	NA	TRBV7-9	TRBJ2-7	CASSLGTAYEQYF	TGTGCCAGCAGCTTAGGGACAGCCTACGAGCAGTACTTC
NA	TRBD2	TRBV7-2	TRBJ2-2	CASSLRGGASNTGELFF	TGTGCCAGCAGCTTACGGGGGGGCGCCTCGAACACCGGGGAGCTGTTTTTT
NA	NA	TRBV7-9	TRBJ2-1	CASSSGLRGLNEQFF	TGTGCCAGCAGCTCCGGGCTCCGCGGATTAAATGAGCAGTTCTTC
NA	TRBD1	TRBV7-9	TRBJ1-2	CASSPPPGTGNGYTF	TGTGCCAGCAGCCCTCCCCCCGGGACAGGGAATGGCTACACCTTC
NA	NA	TRBV5-1	TRBJ1-1	CASSPRSTMNTEAFF	TGCGCCAGCAGCCCGAGATCCACCATGAACACTGAAGCTTTCTTT
NA	TRBD1	TRBV6-5	TRBJ1-1	CASSQDRGPGEAFF	TGTGCCAGCAGCCAGGACAGGGGGCCGGGGGAAGCTTTCTTT
NA	TRBD1	TRBV7-2	TRBJ2-1	CASSSPGQHNEQFF	TGTGCCAGCAGCTCCCCGGGACAGCACAATGAGCAGTTCTTC
once	TRBD1	TRBV6-2/TRBV6-3	TRBJ1-1	CASSRQGGTEAFF	TGTGCCAGCAGTCGACAGGGGGGCACTGAAGCTTTCTTT
NA	NA	TRBV12-3/TRBV12-4	TRBJ1-2	CASSLWGPHGYTF	TGTGCCAGCAGTTTATGGGGGCCACATGGCTACACCTTC
few	NA	TRBV4-1	TRBJ1-4	CASSQTLYSATNEKLFF	TGCGCCAGCAGCCAAACCTTGTACAGTGCAACTAATGAAAAACTGTTTTTT
NA	NA	TRBV28	TRBJ1-6	CASSLDQGTLYNSPLHF	TGTGCCAGCAGTTTGGACCAGGGGACACTTTATAATTCACCCCTCCACTTT
NA	NA	TRBV14	TRBJ1-4	CASSPTAGGKEKLFF	TGTGCCAGCAGCCCTACGGCGGGAGGAAAGGAAAAACTGTTTTTT
NA	NA	TRBV19	TRBJ2-2	CASSLVGDTGELFF	TGTGCCAGTAGTCTGGTGGGAGACACCGGGGAGCTGTTTTTT
NA	TRBD2	TRBV28	TRBJ2-3	CASSSGVSGRTDTQYF	TGTGCCAGCAGTTCCGGGGTTAGCGGGAGAACAGATACGCAGTATTTT
NA	TRBD2	TRBV19	TRBJ2-3	CASSIAGVPDTQYF	TGTGCCAGTAGTATCGCGGGAGTCCCTGATACGCAGTATTTT
NA	TRBD1	TRBV7-2	TRBJ1-1	CASSLGQGGEAFF	TGTGCCAGCAGCTTGGGACAGGGGGGTGAAGCTTTCTTT
NA	TRBD2	TRBV5-1	TRBJ2-5	CASSLAGYVEETQYF	TGCGCCAGCAGCTTAGCGGGATATGTAGAAGAGACCCAGTACTTC
NA	NA	TRBV4-3	TRBJ2-5	CASSPQGEAWETQYF	TGCGCCAGCAGCCCCCAGGGGGAGGCTTGGGAGACCCAGTACTTC
NA	NA	TRBV5-6	TRBJ2-2	CASSLVTDTGELFF	TGTGCCAGCAGCTTGGTAACAGACACCGGGGAGCTGTTTTTT
NA	NA	TRBV27	TRBJ1-1	CASRPPVGKTEAFF	TGTGCCAGCAGACCGCCAGTGGGAAAAACTGAAGCTTTCTTT